This T cell receptor (beta chain) was found in a study of blood T cell repertoires in COVID-19 (dated by TCRdb to the early 2020s). About the study as a whole: Samples from collaborators originated in the United States, Italy and Spain and spanned both the acute and convalescent phases of COVID-19. The prospective study material was composed of cDNA or gDNA derived from T cells, B-cell-depleted T cells, or PBMCs. The dataset comprised deeply sampled blood TCRbeta repertoires from subjects exposed to, actively infected with, or recovered from COVID-19. A freely available public database, intended as a resource for researchers studying the immune response to SARS-CoV-2, is where the repertoires were released. The samples were drawn from the first 160 participants of the ongoing ImmuneRACE study and from 950 to 1,500 subjects provided by 6 global collaborators. Nearly every sample came with metadata listing a de-identified subject ID, COVID-19 status, age in years and sex. Where HLA class I and class II types were available, the types were taken from metadata supplied by the sample provider, not from assay-based typing.

TCRbeta CDR3 regions were amplified from genomic DNA by means of the immunoSEQ Assay, a bias-controlled multiplex PCR. The study's own analysis went as follows. Within the assay, amplification of reference gene primers was used to estimate how many nucleated cells each sample contained. To quantify the absolute abundance of each unique TCRbeta CDR3 rearrangement, sequence reads were collapsed and filtered. For each sample, productive Simpson clonality was calculated by taking the square root of Simpson's diversity index across productive rearrangements. Held by TCRdb, this immuneACCESS table contains in-frame sequences only and omits some clones. Under half of the omission traces to an unresolved V gene where checked; the cause of the rest is unknown. D and trimming were read from the DNA, whereas the V and J calls and clone size are those reported in that table. The sample table records approximately 300,000 clones; about four fifths of these occur just once. Roughly 1.2% of the sample rests with the top ten.

Concerning this clone: The target of this receptor is not known. No base quality information exists; no much larger clone differs at one position. The identical CDR3 is also encoded by other nucleotide sequences in the sample.

Study-wide findings and limitations: Clinical and demographic metadata were provided uncurated, with the amount varying by source and participant.

Collaborating institutions collected whole blood in K2EDTA tubes following their own protocols. For TCRbeta analysis, collaborator samples were shipped as frozen whole blood, as isolated PBMCs, or as DNA extracted from either sample type. Material for sequencing was peripheral blood. The source is a woman aged 45-65 years with acute or convalescent COVID-19.

The encoded CDR3 is CASSSGGRETQYF. The bases read TGTGCCAGCAGTTCAGGCGGGAGAGAGACCCAGTACTTC. The V and J genes are TRBV12-3 or TRBV12-4 and TRBJ2-5, and TRBD2 matches 7 of the central bases. After removal of 4 bases from V and 4 bases from J, the junction retains 3 bases not matched to a gene. Inclusive of the bounding cysteine and phenylalanine, the CDR3 is 13 residues long. Only the CDR3 part of the read is kept: 39 bases, read in frame from the first base.